What follows are 9 T cell receptor beta chains derived from one specimen sequenced in a study of metastatic and nonmetastatic thyroid tumors. Thyroid surgery had not been preceded by any treatment in any patient. From the PCR reads, TCRdb re-called clones with MiXCR. The profile shows about 37,000 clones, about 13% of them singletons. Source material: blood. The source of these receptors is a female donor with papillary thyroid cancer or a benign thyroid nodule (not recorded which). Some clones in this sample may be carry-over from other donors' samples.

In its sample, this clone is medium-sized. The chain carries TRBV27 and TRBJ1-6; 11 nucleotides match TRBD1. From germline, CDR1 is MNHEY and CDR2 SMNVEV (reference sequence). The CDR3 has 15 residues. V lost 7 bases and J lost 6; bases outside the gene matches: 5. The CDR3 region has the DNA TGTGCCAGCACCGCCGGGACAGGGGGTAATTCACCCCTCCACTTT. It codes for CASTAGTGGNSPLHF.

CDR3 nucleotide sequence: TGTGCCAGCAGAACATACGTCCCTAGCAATCAGCCCCAGCATTTT. Its translation: CASRTYVPSNQPQHF. V usage is TRBV12-3 or TRBV12-4 and J usage is TRBJ1-5; unclear D gene. V lost 6 bases and J lost 0, with 12 bases in between. The CDR3 totals 15 residues.

In its sample, this clone was seen a few times. The germline gene is not matched at one end of the junction; a read error may be the cause. The chain has TRBV4-2 and TRBJ2-2, with D possibly matching TRBD2 (6 bases). Germline V CDR1 and CDR2: LGHNA, YNFKEQ. This CDR3 has 16 amino acids. The CDR3 sequence is CASSQEQLALTWELFF. The CDR3 region has the DNA TGTGCCAGCAGCCAAGAGCAACTAGCCCTCACCTGGGAGCTGTTTTTT.

This clone was seen a handful of times. The junction departs from the called germline gene at one end, perhaps through a read error. The J gene is TRBJ2-6, the V gene TRBV6-1, with 9 bases that match TRBD1. Germline V gene sequence: CDR1 MNHNS, CDR2 SASEGT. CDR3 length: 17 amino acids. CDR3 region: CARSGTGTLSGDNVLTF. DNA for the CDR3: TGTGCCAGGAGCGGGACAGGGACCCTCTCTGGGGACAACGTCCTGACTTTC.

The sample holds many counts of this clone. A much larger clone differs from this one at a single base, so this may be a read error. The chain is built from TRBV10-3 and TRBJ1-2, with D possibly being TRBD1 (5 bases). The CDR3 is 17 amino acids. The ends were cut back, 0 bases at V and 3 bases at J, with 17 bases in the middle. Germline V gene lookup returns CDR1 ENHRY and CDR2 SYGVKD. CDR3 bases: TGTGCCATCAGTGAGTCGAAGGTAGGGGAGCACCACTATGGCTACACCTTC. It yields the protein CAISESKVGEHHYGYTF.

The sample holds many counts of this clone. The rearrangement joins TRBV11-2 to TRBJ1-2; D unclear. The CDR3 has 13 residues. Per the germline V gene, CDR1 is SGHAT and CDR2 is FQNNGV. Deletions cut 0 bases from V and 4 bases from J, with 6 bases between. In nucleotides, the CDR3 is TGTGCCAGCAGCTTAGATCCCAGCTATGGCTACACCTTC. Translation: CASSLDPSYGYTF.

There are many counts of this clone. The rearrangement links TRBV7-2 to TRBJ1-2, with 9 bases fitting TRBD1. V lost 1 base to trimming and J lost 6 bases; unmatched junction nucleotides: 3. Germline V gene sequence: CDR1 SGHTA, CDR2 FQGNSA. The CDR3 is made up of 14 amino acids. The CDR3 reads CASSLVGTGNGYTF. For the CDR3, the DNA is TGTGCCAGCAGCTTAGTGGGGACAGGGAATGGCTACACCTTC.

This clone has at least ten counts. V and J are TRBV28 and TRBJ1-5, with D unresolved. The CDR3 loop spans 16 amino acids. CDR1 and CDR2 (germline): MDHEN, SYDVKM. With 1 base removed from V and 11 bases from J, the gap between germline ends came to 21 bases. CDR3 region: CASSLSEVGGRMTQHF. CDR3 nucleotides: TGTGCCAGCAGTTTATCGGAGGTTGGCGGGCGTATGACCCAGCATTTT.

This clone was recorded at least ten times. This chain connects TRBV28 to TRBJ2-3; no firm D call. V was cut by 2 bases and J by 2 bases, with 8 bases left in between. CDR3 length: 14 amino acids. The germline gives CDR1 MDHEN, CDR2 SYDVKM. CDR3 coding DNA: TGTGCCAGCAGTTTAGCCCATGTCACAGATACGCAGTATTTT. Its protein product is CASSLAHVTDTQYF. The whole variable domain, filled in from reference TRBV28 and TRBJ2-3, reads DVKVTQSSRYLVKRTGEKVFLECVQDMDHENMFWYRQDPGLGLRLIYFSYDVKMKEKGDIPEGYSVSREKKERFSLILESASTNQTSMYLCASSLAHVTDTQYFGPGTRLTVL.